Given below is one T cell receptor beta chain in context. Its antigen target is currently unknown. One base away there is no much larger clone; base qualities are not given. This record belongs to a study of human T cells and chemical hapten exposure (dated by TCRdb to the early 2020s). At the level of the whole study: For sensitization, 2% DPC in acetone was applied to a roughly 2 cm by roughly 2 cm area of upper inner arm skin. Libraries were combined into a pool for sequencing, and differences in TCR yield between samples came mainly from small differences in library volumes within the pool. The study tracked peripheral blood TCR repertoire changes in vivo during primary and secondary sensitization to the hapten diphenylcyclopropenone (DPC) in alopecia patients. Blood samples were taken from patients before sensitization (week 0) and then at 2, 6 and about 24 weeks after DPC sensitization. Blood for TCR sequencing was provided by twenty-nine alopecia patients at one to four time points (pre-sensitization, 2, 6 and 24 weeks). Patch testing was performed on the upper back with Finn chambers containing 0.01% DPC, and the patch tests were scored after 6 days according to International Contact Dermatitis Research Group standards. Patients additionally received weekly therapeutic DPC doses to the scalp throughout the approximately 24-week study period. Most of the patients in the cohort were female, and the cohort covered alopecia areata with under or over 50% scalp involvement, alopecia totalis and alopecia universalis.

The method was RACE. The sample was run on a NextSeq 500. During library preparation, unique molecular identifiers were attached to individual cDNA molecules so that TCRs could be counted in a quantitative, reproducible way. From each blood RNA sample, both TCR alpha and TCR beta chains were sequenced. The original pipeline was this. Samples had a median of approximately 96,000 TCRs, with a range from about 23,224 to 690,600. V, J and CDR3 annotation of the TCR reads was performed with the Decombinator software suite. For the PS versus PT1 abundance plots, all samples were subsampled to the same number of TCRs (28,000). TCRs were defined as expanded if absent before sensitization and observed at least eight times at the 2-week time point. The public reads were quality trimmed at Q25 with fastp and then assembled into clones with MiXCR by TCRdb, keeping productive beta chains. Duplicate CDR3 protein sequences are folded into a single record with the most common DNA and genes. The V and J calls and clone size come from TCRdb's table, not from the authors' own analysis. This sample has fewer than 70,000 distinct CDR3 sequences in its table, and roughly 9.8% of those were observed once. In total, the top ten clones hold 4.5% to 5.5% of the sample.

The CDR3 holds 13 amino acids from the cysteine to the phenylalanine. Just the 39-base CDR3 DNA is kept, in frame starting at base 1. Taken from the germline V gene, the CDR1 and CDR2 loops are SQVTM and ANQGSEA. Trimming leaves V shorter by 7 bases and J shorter by 9 bases, with the junction holding 11 bases beyond the gene matches. The sample's time point, from its label and the paper: pre-sensitization, week 0. Interpreted using the paper, the treatment or condition label stands for: therapeutic diphenylcyclopropenone sensitization with weekly scalp DPC. At every patch-test visit, the blood draw took place before the patch test was put on. Eligible patients were aged 18 to 70, diagnosed with alopecia, deemed suitable for DPC therapy, and excluded if pregnant. Total RNA was extracted from unfractionated whole blood collected in Tempus Blood RNA tubes. Study-level results and caveats: The number of TCRs above 1 in 1000 frequency did not change with DPC sensitization; there was no evidence of global repertoire structure alterations. Patch test score correlated positively with the number of PT1 expanded TCRs, reaching significance at thresholds 8, 16 and 32 but not at 4. Significantly more large CDR3 similarity clusters were formed by expanded TCRs than by pre-sensitization or healthy control sets, consistent with antigen-driven responses. All patients had alopecia, a presumed autoimmune disease, so their immune response might differ from that of healthy individuals. Repeated subsampling changed both the strength of the expansion versus patch-test correlation and the threshold at which the correlation became significant.

The rearranged segments are TRBV29-1 and TRBJ1-2, with 10 middle bases fitting TRBD1. The TCR originated in a woman aged 45-65 years with alopecia areata. Some clones in this sample may be carry-over from other donors' samples. The specimen was whole blood, collected in connection with sensitization to the hapten diphenylcyclopropenone (DPC). The CDR3 protein sequence reads: CSAAVGTGVSYTF. The DNA reads as follows: TGCAGCGCCGCCGTCGGGACAGGGGTTAGCTACACCTTC. Outside the CDR3, residues come from the reference TRBV29-1 and TRBJ1-2 proteins, so the full variable domain is: SAVISQKPSRDICQRGTSLTIQCQVDSQVTMMFWYRQQPGQSLTLIATANQGSEATYESGFVIDKFPISRPNLTFSTLTVSNMSPEDSSIYLCSAAVGTGVSYTFGSGTRLTVV.